Sequencing of this T cell receptor (beta chain) was carried out in a study of blood T cell repertoires in COVID-19. Study as a whole: The United States, Italy and Spain supplied acute and convalescent COVID-19 samples. T cells, B-cell-depleted T cells, or PBMCs supplied cDNA or gDNA.

Clones were sequenced by immunoSEQ multiplex PCR, and TCRdb holds only the in-frame ones, with some missing. The table includes some 270,000 clones, nearly 90% detected once. The CDR3 loop spans 19 amino acids. The J segment lost 5 bases and the V segment lost 2 bases, leaving 17 bases of the junction unmatched. Enrollment of patients from Seattle took place during active infection, with longitudinal follow-up. Material: peripheral blood. The chain uses TRBV23-1 and TRBJ2-1, with TRBD1 matching over 8 bases. TRBV23-1 is an open reading frame whose function is uncertain. The TCR sequence derives from a woman aged 60 to 75 with COVID-19, enrolled during active disease. The CDR3 loop is CASSQLILDREINNNEQFF. CDR3 DNA sequence: TGCGCCAGCAGTCAACTCATCTTGGACAGGGAGATTAATAACAATGAGCAGTTCTTC.